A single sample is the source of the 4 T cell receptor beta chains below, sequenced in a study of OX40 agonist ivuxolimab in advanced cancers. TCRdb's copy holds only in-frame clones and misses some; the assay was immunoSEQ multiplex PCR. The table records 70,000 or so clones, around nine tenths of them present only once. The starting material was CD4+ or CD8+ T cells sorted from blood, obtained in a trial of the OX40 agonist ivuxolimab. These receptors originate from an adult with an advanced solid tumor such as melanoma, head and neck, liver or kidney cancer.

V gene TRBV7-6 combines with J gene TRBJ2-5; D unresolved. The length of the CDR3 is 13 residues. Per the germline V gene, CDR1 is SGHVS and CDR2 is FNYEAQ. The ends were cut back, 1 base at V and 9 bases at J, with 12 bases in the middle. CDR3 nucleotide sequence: TGTGCCAGCAGCTTAGTAGGCCAAGGGTCCCAGTACTTC. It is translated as CASSLVGQGSQYF.

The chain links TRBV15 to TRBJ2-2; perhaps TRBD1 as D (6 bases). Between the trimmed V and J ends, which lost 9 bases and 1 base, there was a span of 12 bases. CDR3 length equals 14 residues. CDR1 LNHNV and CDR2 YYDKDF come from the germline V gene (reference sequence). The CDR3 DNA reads TGTGCCACTGGATGGACAGAGAACACCGGGGAGCTGTTTTTT. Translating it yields CATGWTENTGELFF.

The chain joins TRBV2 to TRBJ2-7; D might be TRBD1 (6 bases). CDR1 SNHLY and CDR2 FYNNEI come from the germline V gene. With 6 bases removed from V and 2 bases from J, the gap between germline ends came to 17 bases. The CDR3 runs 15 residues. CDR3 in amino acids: CASSVTGSYAYEQYF. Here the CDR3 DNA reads TGTGCCAGCAGCGTAACAGGGTCTTACGCCTACGAGCAGTACTTC.

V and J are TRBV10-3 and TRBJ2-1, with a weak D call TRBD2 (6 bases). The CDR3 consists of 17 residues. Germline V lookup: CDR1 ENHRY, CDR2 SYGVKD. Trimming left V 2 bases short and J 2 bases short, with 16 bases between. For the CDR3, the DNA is TGTGCCATCAGTGAGAAACAGCCGGGGGAACCCTACAATGAGCAGTTCTTC. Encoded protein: CAISEKQPGEPYNEQFF.